The present entry profiles one T cell receptor (beta chain) with its context. Study processing details: Estimated nucleated cell counts came from reference gene primer amplification. The repertoire was sequenced with immunoSEQ multiplex PCR; TCRdb's copy has only in-frame clones and lacks some. That table supplies the V and J calls and clone size; D and trimming were determined from the DNA. This table has about 160,000 clones, around 86% appearing once. This CDR3 is 16 amino acids long. In germline, CDR1 is SGHDN, CDR2 FVKESK. J gave up 2 bases and V 3 bases, and 7 bases lay outside the gene matches. This sample was taken from a study of blood T cell repertoires in COVID-19. As for the study in general: Researchers got acute and convalescent COVID-19 samples from the United States, Italy and Spain. T cells, B-cell-depleted T cells, or PBMCs provided the cDNA or gDNA that served as material.

The receptor comes from a man in his 70s who had recovered from COVID-19. The sample taken for sequencing was peripheral blood. J is TRBJ2-7 and V is TRBV14; TRBD2 aligns across 10 bases. The CDR3 sequence: CASSHLGLAVTYEQYF. The CDR3 nucleotides read TGTGCCAGCAGCCACCTCGGACTAGCGGTGACCTACGAGCAGTACTTC. The entire variable domain, with the rest obtained from reference TRBV14 and TRBJ2-7, is as follows: EAGVTQFPSHSVIEKGQTVTLRCDPISGHDNLYWYRRVMGKEIKFLLHFVKESKQDESGMPNNRFLAERTGGTYSTLKVQPAELEDSGVYFCASSHLGLAVTYEQYFGPGTRLTVT.